This is a list of T cell receptor beta chains from one sample in a study of cytomegalovirus exposure and HLA in healthy donors. Using immunoSEQ multiplex PCR, the repertoire was profiled, and TCRdb retains in-frame clones only, with some absent. Counted here are about 130,000 clones, roughly 90% occurring once; the ten biggest clones make up approximately 1.5%. Sequenced sample: PBMCs. The receptors stem from a man aged 30 to 39 in good health and CMV-seronegative. Both conserved end residues are part of each CDR3. Fields, in order: clone size, D gene, J gene, V gene, CDR3 DNA, CDR3 protein. The D gene is left open where the match is weak. Clone sizes are given selectively: once, few, many, or a class where the clone is expanded.

.,TRBD2,TRBJ2-1,TRBV5-1,TGCGCCAGCAGCTTGTGGGGGAGCGGGAGCGTCGACAATGAGCAGTTCTTC,CASSLWGSGSVDNEQFF
.,.,TRBJ2-7,TRBV7-2,TGTGCCAGCAGCTTAGACTGGGCCTTCTCCTACGAGCAGTACTTC,CASSLDWAFSYEQYF
.,.,TRBJ2-7,TRBV5-1,TGCGCCAGCAGCTTGGCTCCCCCCCTTGCCTACGAGCAGTACTTC,CASSLAPPLAYEQYF
.,.,TRBJ1-2,TRBV27,TGTGCCAGCAGTTTCGACAGACGGGGCTACACCTTC,CASSFDRRGYTF
few,TRBD2,TRBJ2-1,TRBV6-5,TGTGCCAGCAGACCGAGCGGGAGCCCCAATGAGCAGTTCTTC,CASRPSGSPNEQFF
.,TRBD1,TRBJ1-1,TRBV16,TGTGCCAGCAGCCGGACCACAGGGGGGTACACTGAAGCTTTCTTT,CASSRTTGGYTEAFF
.,TRBD2,TRBJ2-7,TRBV5-6,TGTGCCAGCAGGGATTTCTCAAGCGGGAGGGCCTTCCTCGACGAGCAGTACTTC,CASRDFSSGRAFLDEQYF
few,.,TRBJ2-5,TRBV18,TGTGCCAGCTCGCCGGGGGAGGAGACCCAGTACTTC,CASSPGEETQYF
.,.,TRBJ1-2,TRBV7-2,TGTGCCAGCAGCTTAGGACCCAGCGAGTTATATGGCTACACCTTC,CASSLGPSELYGYTF
.,.,TRBJ1-2,TRBV21-1,TGTGCCAGCAGCAAAGCGGTAACTCCAGGCTACACCTTC,CASSKAVTPGYTF
.,.,TRBJ2-7,TRBV19,TGTGCCAGCCAGAATCCCCTGGACAGTCCCCACGAGCAGTACTTC,CASQNPLDSPHEQYF
.,.,TRBJ2-1,TRBV6-5,TGTGCCAGCAGTTTTGCGGGGAATGAGCAGTTCTTC,CASSFAGNEQFF
.,TRBD1,TRBJ2-6,TRBV7-6,TGTGCCAGCAGCTTAGCACCCACAGGGGCTGGGGCCAACGTCCTGACTTTC,CASSLAPTGAGANVLTF
.,TRBD1,TRBJ1-5,TRBV6-6,TGTGCCAGCAGCCCCCGGCAGGGGGCACACAATCAGCCCCAGCATTTT,CASSPRQGAHNQPQHF
.,TRBD2,TRBJ2-7,TRBV11-2,TGTGCCAGCAGCTTGTTTGGACCTGGGACTAGCATGGTCTACGAGCAGTACTTC,CASSLFGPGTSMVYEQYF
.,.,TRBJ1-6,TRBV2,TGTGCCAGCAGCCTCCTGACAGGTGATAATTCACCCCTCCACTTT,CASSLLTGDNSPLHF
once,TRBD1,TRBJ2-1,TRBV6-5,TGTGCCAGCAGTTCAGGGGGAATCGATTCTAATGAGCAGTTCTTC,CASSSGGIDSNEQFF
.,TRBD1,TRBJ2-5,TRBV5-4,TGTGCCAGCAGCCCTAGACAGGGCCAAGAGACCCAGTACTTC,CASSPRQGQETQYF
.,.,TRBJ2-5,TRBV15,TGTGCCACCAGCAGAGAGCAGGGAGAGACCCAGTACTTC,CATSREQGETQYF
.,.,TRBJ2-7,TRBV4-3,TGCGCCAGCAGCCAAGATAGGGCAGGGATTCTCCGCGAGCAGTACTTC,CASSQDRAGILREQYF
.,.,TRBJ1-5,TRBV10-3,TGTGCCATCAGTGTTAATAGCAATCAGCCCCAGCATTTT,CAISVNSNQPQHF
once,.,TRBJ1-1,TRBV5-6,TGTGCCAGCAGCTGGGCGGGTGAAGCTTTCTTT,CASSWAGEAFF
.,TRBD2,TRBJ2-1,TRBV5-1,TGCGCCAGCAAGGTAGGCGGGAGTAACAATGAGCAGTTCTTC,CASKVGGSNNEQFF
.,TRBD2,TRBJ2-1,TRBV10-3,TGTGCCATCAGTGAGACATCCGGACTAGTTGGTGAGCAGTTCTTC,CAISETSGLVGEQFF
.,TRBD1,TRBJ1-1,TRBV5-6,TGTGCCAGCAGCCTATTCACCGGGACAGGGGACACTGAAGCTTTCTTT,CASSLFTGTGDTEAFF
.,.,TRBJ2-2,TRBV28,TGTGCCAGCAGTGCCTCCGGGACAAACACCGGGGAGCTGTTTTTT,CASSASGTNTGELFF
.,.,TRBJ2-1,TRBV19,TGTGCCAGTAGTATAACCCCCGGGACTCTCCTTGACAATGAGCAGTTCTTC,CASSITPGTLLDNEQFF
once,.,TRBJ1-1,TRBV14,TGTGCCAGCAGCTTCCTGGGGGGCACTGAAGCTTTCTTT,CASSFLGGTEAFF
.,.,TRBJ1-1,TRBV2,TGTGCCAGCCTCCCGGGGGTTTTATCTGAAGCTTTCTTT,CASLPGVLSEAFF
.,.,TRBJ1-5,TRBV7-2,TGTGCCAGCAGCTTTCAATCCAATCAGCCCCAGCATTTT,CASSFQSNQPQHF
.,.,TRBJ1-2,TRBV9,TGTGCCAGCAGCGTAGAAAGCGCGACGGCTAACTATGGCTACACCTTC,CASSVESATANYGYTF
.,.,TRBJ2-7,TRBV7-9,TGTGCCAGCAGCTTAGAAGGGGGGGCCCCCTACGAGCAGTACTTC,CASSLEGGAPYEQYF
.,.,TRBJ2-7,TRBV7-2,TGTGCCAGCAGCTCCCGGGACTTCCAGGCCTACGAGCAGTACTTC,CASSSRDFQAYEQYF
.,TRBD2,TRBJ2-3,TRBV27,TGTGCCAGCAGTCGGTCTAGCGGGTTCCCGGATACGCAGTATTTT,CASSRSSGFPDTQYF
.,.,TRBJ2-6,TRBV7-3,TGTGCCAGCAGCTCCCCCTCGGGGGTATATTCTGGGGCCAACGTCCTGACTTTC,CASSSPSGVYSGANVLTF
.,TRBD1,TRBJ1-2,TRBV6-5,TGTGCCAGCAGCACACCGACAGGGAACGGTGGCTACACCTTC,CASSTPTGNGGYTF
.,TRBD1,TRBJ1-2,TRBV7-9,TGTGCCAGCAGCTTAGAGGGACAGGGGAAAGAAAATGGCTACACCTTC,CASSLEGQGKENGYTF
.,.,TRBJ2-7,TRBV7-9,TGTGCCAGCAGCTCCCCTATCCGCCGGTACGAGCAGTACTTC,CASSSPIRRYEQYF
.,TRBD2,TRBJ2-7,TRBV7-2,TGTGCCAGCAGCAAACGAGCGGGAGGGGACGAGCAGTACTTC,CASSKRAGGDEQYF
.,.,TRBJ2-2,TRBV5-6,TGTGCCAGCAGCTTAACAGGACCGACCGGGGAGCTGTTTTTT,CASSLTGPTGELFF
.,.,TRBJ1-2,TRBV4-1,TGCGCCAGCAGCCAAGTCGGGTCCTACACCTTC,CASSQVGSYTF
.,.,TRBJ2-7,TRBV21-1,TGTGCCAGCAGCCTGGAGGATATTGCAGGGGGTAACTCCTACGAGCAGTACTTC,CASSLEDIAGGNSYEQYF
.,.,TRBJ2-7,TRBV19,TGTGCCAGCCACGACAGTTTCACCTACGAGCAGTACTTC,CASHDSFTYEQYF
.,TRBD2,TRBJ2-5,TRBV6-4,TGTGCCAGCAGTGACTCTCTAGCGGGGAAGATTCAAGAGACCCAGTACTTC,CASSDSLAGKIQETQYF
.,TRBD1,TRBJ2-2,TRBV28,TGTGCCAGCAGTTCCCGGGACAGGGCCGACACCGGGGAGCTGTTTTTT,CASSSRDRADTGELFF
.,.,TRBJ1-1,TRBV30,TGTGCCTGGAGACCCAGGACAGCCGAAGCTTTCTTT,CAWRPRTAEAFF
.,TRBD1,TRBJ1-1,TRBV2,TGTGCCAGCAGTGAGGAGAGACAGGGGGCTTCGAACACTGAAGCTTTCTTT,CASSEERQGASNTEAFF
.,TRBD2,TRBJ2-1,TRBV18,TGTGCCAGCTCACCACCGAGCGGGGGCTACAATGAGCAGTTCTTC,CASSPPSGGYNEQFF
.,TRBD1,TRBJ2-1,TRBV7-9,TGTGCCAGCAGCCCCCGCTGGGGCAGGGGGCTGGACAATGAGCAGTTCTTC,CASSPRWGRGLDNEQFF
.,TRBD1,TRBJ1-5,TRBV30,TGTGCCTGGAGTAAAAGGACAGGTCGGAATCAGCCCCAGCATTTT,CAWSKRTGRNQPQHF
.,TRBD1,TRBJ2-3,TRBV7-9,TGTGCCAGCCAGACCCGGGACAGAAACACAGATACGCAGTATTTT,CASQTRDRNTDTQYF
.,.,TRBJ1-6,TRBV13,TGTGCCAGCAGCTTAGGCAGATATTCACCCCTCCACTTT,CASSLGRYSPLHF
few,.,TRBJ2-5,TRBV5-1,TGCGCCAGCAGCTGGAGCCCCGGGGGTCAAGAGACCCAGTACTTC,CASSWSPGGQETQYF
.,.,TRBJ2-5,TRBV5-1,TGCGCCAGCAGTGTGACCGGCGGGGAGACCCAGTACTTC,CASSVTGGETQYF
.,TRBD2,TRBJ2-1,TRBV5-1,TGCGCCAGCAGCTTAGTGTGGACTAGCGGTTTCAATGAGCAGTTCTTC,CASSLVWTSGFNEQFF
.,TRBD1,TRBJ1-4,TRBV9,TGTGCCAGCAGCGTAGGACAGGGCGCCGAAAAACTGTTTTTT,CASSVGQGAEKLFF
.,TRBD1,TRBJ2-7,TRBV27,TGTGCGATCGCCGGGACAGGTAACCACGAGCAGTACTTC,CAIAGTGNHEQYF
once,.,TRBJ2-1,TRBV5-1,TGCGCCAGCAGCTTGGAGGGGTCTAGCTACAATGAGCAGTTCTTC,CASSLEGSSYNEQFF
.,.,TRBJ2-7,TRBV7-9,TGTGCCAGCAGCTTAGGGCAGGGACTTTCTCCTTCCTTC,CASSLGQGLSPSF
.,TRBD1,TRBJ2-7,TRBV10-3,TGTGCCATCAGTGGTTCTCCGGACAGGGGGGAGGGCGAGCAGTACTTC,CAISGSPDRGEGEQYF